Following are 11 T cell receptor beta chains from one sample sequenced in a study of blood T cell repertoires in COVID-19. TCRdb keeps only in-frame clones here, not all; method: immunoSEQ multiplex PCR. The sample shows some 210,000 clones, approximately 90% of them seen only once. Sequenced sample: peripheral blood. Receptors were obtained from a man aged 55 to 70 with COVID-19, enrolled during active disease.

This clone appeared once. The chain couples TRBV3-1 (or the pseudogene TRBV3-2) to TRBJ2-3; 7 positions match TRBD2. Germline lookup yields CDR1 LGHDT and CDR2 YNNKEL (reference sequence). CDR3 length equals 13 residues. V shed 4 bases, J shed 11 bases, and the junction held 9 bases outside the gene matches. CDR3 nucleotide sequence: TGTGCCAGCAGCCCTTACCCTAGCGGCAAGCAGTATTTT. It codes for CASSPYPSGKQYF.

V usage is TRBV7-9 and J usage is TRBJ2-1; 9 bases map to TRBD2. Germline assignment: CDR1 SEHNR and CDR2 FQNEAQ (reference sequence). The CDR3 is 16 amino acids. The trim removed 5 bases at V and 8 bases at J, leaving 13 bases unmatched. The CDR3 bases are TGTGCCAGCAGCCTTAGTAGCGGGAGAACCAACGATGAGCAGTTCTTC. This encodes CASSLSSGRTNDEQFF.

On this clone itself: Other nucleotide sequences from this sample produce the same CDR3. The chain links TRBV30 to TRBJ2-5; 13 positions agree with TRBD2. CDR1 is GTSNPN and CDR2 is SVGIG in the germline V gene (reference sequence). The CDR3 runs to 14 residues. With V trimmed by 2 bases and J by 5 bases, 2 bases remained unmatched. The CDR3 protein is CAWSPGLAGETQYF. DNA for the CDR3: TGTGCCTGGAGTCCGGGACTAGCGGGGGAGACCCAGTACTTC.

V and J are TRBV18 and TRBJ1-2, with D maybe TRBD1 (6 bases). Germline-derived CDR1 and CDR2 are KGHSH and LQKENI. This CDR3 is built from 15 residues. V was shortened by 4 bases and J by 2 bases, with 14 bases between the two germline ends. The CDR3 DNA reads TGTGCCAGCTCACTAGAGACAGGACCAAACTATGGCTACACCTTC. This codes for CASSLETGPNYGYTF.

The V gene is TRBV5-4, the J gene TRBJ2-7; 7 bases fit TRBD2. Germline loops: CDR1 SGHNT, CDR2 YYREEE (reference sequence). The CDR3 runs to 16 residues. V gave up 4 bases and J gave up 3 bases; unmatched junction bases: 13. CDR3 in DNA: TGTGCCAGCAGCCTGGCTCCCGGGACTACCCTCTACGAGCAGTACTTC. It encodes CASSLAPGTTLYEQYF.

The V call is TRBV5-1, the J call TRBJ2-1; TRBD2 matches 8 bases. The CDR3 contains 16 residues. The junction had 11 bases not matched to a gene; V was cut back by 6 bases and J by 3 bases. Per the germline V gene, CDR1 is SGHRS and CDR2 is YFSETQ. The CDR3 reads CASIKTAGVSYNEQFF. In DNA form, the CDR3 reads TGCGCCAGCATCAAAACAGCGGGAGTTAGCTACAATGAGCAGTTCTTC. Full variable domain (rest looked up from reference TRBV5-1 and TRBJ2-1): KAGVTQTPRYLIKTRGQQVTLSCSPISGHRSVSWYQQTPGQGLQFLFEYFSETQRNKGNFPGRFSGRQFSNSRSEMNVSTLELGDSALYLCASIKTAGVSYNEQFFGPGTRLTVL.

The CDR3 sequence: CASSFTGAGLYF. The CDR3 DNA sequence: TGTGCCAGCAGCTTTACAGGGGCCGGATTGTATTTT. The gene calls are TRBV7-2 and TRBJ2-3; 7 positions match TRBD1. The CDR3 extends over 12 amino acids. Germline trimming cut 3 bases from V and 14 bases from J; bases unmatched to any gene: 8. The germline CDR1 and CDR2 sequences are SGHTA and FQGNSA.

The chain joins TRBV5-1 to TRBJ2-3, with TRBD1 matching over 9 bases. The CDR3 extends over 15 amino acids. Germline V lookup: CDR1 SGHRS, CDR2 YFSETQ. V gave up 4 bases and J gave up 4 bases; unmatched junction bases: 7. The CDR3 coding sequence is TGCGCCAGCAGCCAGGGACAGGGCTCCCCAGATACGCAGTATTTT. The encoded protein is CASSQGQGSPDTQYF.

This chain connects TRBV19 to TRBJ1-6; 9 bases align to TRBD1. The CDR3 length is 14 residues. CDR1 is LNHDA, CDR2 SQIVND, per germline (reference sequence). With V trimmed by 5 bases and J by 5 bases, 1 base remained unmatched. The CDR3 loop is CASSGQGNNSPLHF. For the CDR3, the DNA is TGTGCCAGTAGTGGACAGGGGAATAATTCACCCCTCCACTTT. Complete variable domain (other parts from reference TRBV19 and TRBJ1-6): DGGITQSPKYLFRKEGQNVTLSCEQNLNHDAMYWYRQDPGQGLRLIYYSQIVNDFQKGDIAEGYSVSREKKESFPLTVTSAQKNPTAFYLCASSGQGNNSPLHFGNGTRLTVT.

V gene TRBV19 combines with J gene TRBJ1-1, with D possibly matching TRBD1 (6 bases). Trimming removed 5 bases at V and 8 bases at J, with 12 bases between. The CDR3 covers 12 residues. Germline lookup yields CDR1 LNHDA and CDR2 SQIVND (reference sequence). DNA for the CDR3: TGTGCCAGTAGTCCTGGACAGCCCGAAGCTTTCTTT. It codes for CASSPGQPEAFF.

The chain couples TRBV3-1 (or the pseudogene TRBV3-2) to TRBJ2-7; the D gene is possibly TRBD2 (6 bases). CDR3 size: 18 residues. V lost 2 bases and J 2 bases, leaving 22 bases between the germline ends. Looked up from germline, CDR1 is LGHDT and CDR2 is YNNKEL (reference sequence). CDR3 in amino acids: CASSQSTALRGVTYEQYF. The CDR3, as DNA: TGTGCCAGCAGCCAAAGTACCGCTCTTCGCGGGGTAACCTACGAGCAGTACTTC.